The rows below give T cell receptor beta chains drawn from one sample of a study of blood T cell repertoires in COVID-19. Assay: immunoSEQ multiplex PCR; the TCRdb copy retains only in-frame clones and omits some. The profile shows about 150,000 clones, roughly four fifths of them singletons. The source material was peripheral blood. Receptors originate from an elderly man with acute or convalescent COVID-19. Both conserved end residues are part of each CDR3. The D gene is left open where the match is weak. Size is omitted from some rows. Given values are once, few, many or a class for expanded clones.

clone size	D gene	V gene	J gene	CDR3 protein	CDR3 DNA
many	-	TRBV11-1	TRBJ1-1	CASSRQLNTEAFF	TGTGCCAGCAGTCGACAGCTGAACACTGAAGCTTTCTTT
-	TRBD1	TRBV10-3	TRBJ2-3	CATETRQGATDTQYF	TGTGCCACCGAAACGAGACAGGGGGCAACAGATACGCAGTATTTT
-	-	TRBV27	TRBJ1-2	CASSFVTGLGANYGYTF	TGTGCCAGCAGTTTTGTAACAGGGCTGGGGGCTAACTATGGCTACACCTTC
once	TRBD2	TRBV10-1	TRBJ2-1	CASSESSSGGLGEQFF	TGCGCCAGCAGTGAGTCGTCTAGCGGGGGCTTAGGTGAGCAGTTCTTC
-	TRBD1	TRBV19	TRBJ2-1	CARGDRGRFF	TGTGCCAGGGGAGACAGGGGAAGGTTCTTC
few	TRBD1	TRBV16	TRBJ1-1	CASSQSSRGATEAFF	TGTGCCAGCAGCCAATCAAGCAGGGGGGCTACTGAAGCTTTCTTT
-	-	TRBV14	TRBJ1-2	CASSQERGHPTGYTF	TGTGCCAGCAGCCAAGAGAGGGGACACCCCACTGGCTACACCTTC
once	-	TRBV9	TRBJ1-1	CASSPPSGVTEAFF	TGTGCCAGCAGCCCCCCGTCAGGGGTTACTGAAGCTTTCTTT
once	-	TRBV9	TRBJ2-3	CASSPSSGIGNTDTQYF	TGTGCCAGCAGCCCTTCGTCCGGGATTGGTAACACAGATACGCAGTATTTT
-	TRBD1	TRBV5-1	TRBJ1-3	CASSAEQGFGNTIYF	TGCGCCAGCAGCGCCGAACAGGGGTTCGGAAACACCATATATTTT
-	-	TRBV18	TRBJ1-3	CASSPTRGSGNTIYF	TGTGCCAGCTCACCGACCCGCGGCTCTGGAAACACCATATATTTT
-	-	TRBV10-3	TRBJ1-2	CAISDHTGISRREHYGYTF	TGTGCCATCAGTGACCATACAGGGATTTCACGTCGTGAGCACTATGGCTACACCTTC
-	TRBD1	TRBV11-1	TRBJ2-7	CASSIDRVGEQYF	TGTGCCAGCAGCATAGACAGGGTTGGGGAGCAGTACTTC
-	-	TRBV6-5	TRBJ2-3	CASSYRTTRTDTQYF	TGTGCCAGCAGTTACCGGACAACAAGGACAGATACGCAGTATTTT
few	-	TRBV28	TRBJ2-1	CASSLSVSRYNEQFF	TGTGCCAGCAGTTTGTCGGTTTCCCGCTACAATGAGCAGTTCTTC
-	-	TRBV7-7	TRBJ2-1	CASSLGRGADNEQFF	TGTGCTAGCAGCTTAGGACGGGGGGCCGATAATGAGCAGTTCTTC
few	-	TRBV19	TRBJ1-2	CASQGPGRGNYGYTF	TGTGCCAGTCAGGGTCCGGGCCGTGGTAACTATGGCTACACCTTC
-	-	TRBV7-3	TRBJ2-5	CASSTGPGRGGQETQYF	TGTGCCAGCAGCACCGGCCCAGGCAGGGGAGGGCAAGAGACCCAGTACTTC
-	-	TRBV18	TRBJ1-5	CASSPSAGVQPQHF	TGTGCCAGCTCACCATCCGCGGGAGTCCAGCCCCAGCATTTT
-	TRBD1	TRBV29-1	TRBJ2-3	CSAPGPGGSDTQYF	TGCAGCGCTCCGGGTCCAGGGGGCTCAGATACGCAGTATTTT
once	TRBD1	TRBV28	TRBJ1-2	CASSSPGDRAYGYTF	TGTGCCAGCAGTTCCCCCGGAGACAGGGCCTATGGCTACACCTTC
-	TRBD1	TRBV5-6	TRBJ1-2	CASSLARGHGYTF	TGTGCCAGCAGCTTGGCCAGGGGGCACGGCTACACCTTC
few	-	TRBV11-3	TRBJ2-5	CASSIRTPPTRETQYF	TGTGCCAGCAGTATTAGGACACCCCCAACTCGAGAGACCCAGTACTTC
-	TRBD2	TRBV19	TRBJ2-2	CASQRSGAGELFF	TGTGCTTCCCAAAGGAGCGGGGCCGGGGAGCTGTTTTTT
-	-	TRBV7-8	TRBJ1-6	CASSLARVAYSPLHF	TGTGCCAGCAGCTTAGCGCGGGTGGCATATTCACCCCTCCACTTT
-	-	TRBV7-8	TRBJ1-4	CASSLRGNEKLFF	TGTGCCAGCAGCTTAAGGGGAAACGAAAAACTGTTTTTT
-	-	TRBV6-1	TRBJ1-5	CASSEDRATRGQPQHF	TGTGCCAGCAGTGAGGACCGGGCGACCAGGGGCCAGCCCCAGCATTTT